The present TCR beta chain was sequenced within a study of spatial heterogeneity in lung cancer. Study overall: Detected sequences consistently included more beta-chain ones than alpha-chain ones. Findings and caveats of the study: More often at tumor resection than at routine follow-up, ubiquitous expanded tumor TCRs were detected in the blood.

Time point: sample taken at primary tumor resection. Whole RNA from tumor, nontumor lung or frozen PBMC was sequenced unsorted. Points on this clonotype: Its antigen is undetermined.

The library protocol tagged each TCR cDNA with a unique molecular identifier. One entry per CDR3 protein, called by TCRdb with MiXCR from the 5' RACE reads. The sample lists roughly 54,000 distinct CDR3 sequences; 6.5% to 8% were seen once. The clonotype comes from a female donor with early-stage non-small cell lung cancer. Sequenced here: PBMCs, sampled at surgery.

CDR3 protein: CASSLGSSGNQETQYF. The CDR3 bases are TGTGCCAGCAGCTTAGGCTCCTCAGGGAACCAAGAGACCCAGTACTTC. V is TRBV7-2 and J is TRBJ2-5, with D maybe TRBD1 (5 bases). The CDR3 totals 16 residues. Germline V gene lookup returns CDR1 SGHTA and CDR2 FQGNSA. Trimming removed 1 base at V and 0 bases at J, with 12 bases between.